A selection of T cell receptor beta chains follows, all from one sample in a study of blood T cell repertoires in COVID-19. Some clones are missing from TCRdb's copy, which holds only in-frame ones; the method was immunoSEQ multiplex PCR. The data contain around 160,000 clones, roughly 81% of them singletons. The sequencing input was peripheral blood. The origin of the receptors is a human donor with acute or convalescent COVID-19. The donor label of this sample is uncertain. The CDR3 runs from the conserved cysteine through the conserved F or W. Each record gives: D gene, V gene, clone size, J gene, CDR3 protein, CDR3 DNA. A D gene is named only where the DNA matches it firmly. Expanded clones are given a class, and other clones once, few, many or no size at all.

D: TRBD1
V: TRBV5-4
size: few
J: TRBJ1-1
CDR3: CASSRFGGTGNTEAFF
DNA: TGTGCCAGCAGCCGGTTTGGCGGGACAGGGAACACTGAAGCTTTCTTT

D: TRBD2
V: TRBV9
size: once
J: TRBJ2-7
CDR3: CASSVGGDASYEQYF
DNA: TGTGCCAGCAGCGTGGGGGGGGACGCCTCCTACGAGCAGTACTTC

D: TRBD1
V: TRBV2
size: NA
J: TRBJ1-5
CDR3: CASSGQGAQQPQHF
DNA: TGTGCCAGCAGTGGACAGGGGGCCCAACAGCCCCAGCATTTT

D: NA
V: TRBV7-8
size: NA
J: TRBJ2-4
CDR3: CASSLAGGRVGNIQYF
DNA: TGTGCCAGCAGCTTAGCGGGGGGGCGAGTGGGAAACATTCAGTACTTC

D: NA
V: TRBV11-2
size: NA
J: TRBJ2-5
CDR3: CASSLGSGGRLETQYF
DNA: TGTGCCAGCAGCTTAGGATCAGGGGGGCGGCTTGAGACCCAGTACTTC

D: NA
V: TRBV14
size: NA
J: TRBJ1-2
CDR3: CASSQGYGYTF
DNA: TGTGCCAGCAGTCAGGGGTATGGCTACACCTTC

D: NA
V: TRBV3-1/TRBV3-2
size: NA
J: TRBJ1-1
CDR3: CASSREPSKRAFF
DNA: TGTGCCAGCAGCCGCGAACCATCTAAGAGGGCTTTCTTT

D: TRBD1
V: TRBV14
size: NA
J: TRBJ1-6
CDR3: CASSVRTGRNSPLHF
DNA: TGTGCCAGCAGCGTCCGGACAGGGCGCAATTCACCCCTCCACTTT

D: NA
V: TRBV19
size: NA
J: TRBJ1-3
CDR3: CASTNRDDFYSGNTIYF
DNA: TGTGCCAGTACTAACAGGGATGATTTCTACTCTGGAAACACCATATATTTT

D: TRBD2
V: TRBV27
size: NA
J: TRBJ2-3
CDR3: CASTLRWGGKDTQYF
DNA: TGTGCCAGCACTCTACGATGGGGAGGGAAAGATACGCAGTATTTT

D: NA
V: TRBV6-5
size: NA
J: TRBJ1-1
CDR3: CATRGLNTEAFF
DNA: TGTGCCACCCGGGGGTTGAACACTGAAGCTTTCTTT

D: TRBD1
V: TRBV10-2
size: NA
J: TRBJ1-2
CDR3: CASSEWKTGGHYGYTF
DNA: TGCGCCAGCAGTGAGTGGAAAACAGGGGGCCACTATGGCTACACCTTC

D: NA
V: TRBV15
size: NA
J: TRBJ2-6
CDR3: CATSRESSGANVLTF
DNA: TGTGCCACCAGCAGAGAGTCTTCCGGGGCCAACGTCCTGACTTTC

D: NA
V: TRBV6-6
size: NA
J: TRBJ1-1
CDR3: CASSYSRGGAEAFF
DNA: TGTGCCAGCAGTTACTCGCGGGGTGGGGCTGAAGCTTTCTTT

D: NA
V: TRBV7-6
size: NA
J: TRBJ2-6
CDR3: CASSFGAGTGANVLTF
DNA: TGTGCCAGCAGCTTTGGGGCGGGGACTGGGGCCAACGTCCTGACTTTC

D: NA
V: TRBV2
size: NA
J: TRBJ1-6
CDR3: CASSEGQGPNSPLHF
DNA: TGTGCCAGCAGTGAGGGTCAGGGGCCGAATTCACCCCTCCACTTT

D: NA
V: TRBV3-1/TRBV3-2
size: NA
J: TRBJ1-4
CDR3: CASSKGGGLFNEKLFF
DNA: TGTGCCAGCAGCAAGGGAGGGGGACTTTTCAATGAAAAACTGTTTTTT

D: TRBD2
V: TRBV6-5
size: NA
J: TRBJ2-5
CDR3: CASRLTSGLQETQYF
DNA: TGTGCCAGCAGGTTGACTAGCGGACTCCAAGAGACCCAGTACTTC

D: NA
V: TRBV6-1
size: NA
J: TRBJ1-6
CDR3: CASSEETFYNSPLHF
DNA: TGTGCCAGCAGTGAAGAGACATTCTATAATTCACCCCTCCACTTT

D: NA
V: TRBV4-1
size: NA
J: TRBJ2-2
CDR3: CASSQLSGMNTGELFF
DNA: TGCGCCAGCAGCCAGTTATCAGGGATGAACACCGGGGAGCTGTTTTTT

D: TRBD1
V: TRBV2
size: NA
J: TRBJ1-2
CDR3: CASSRQGRSSGYTF
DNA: TGTGCCAGCAGTCGACAGGGGAGATCCTCTGGCTACACCTTC

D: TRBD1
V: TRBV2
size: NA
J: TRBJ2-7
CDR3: CASSQQGAREQYF
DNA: TGTGCCAGCAGTCAACAGGGGGCAAGGGAGCAGTACTTC

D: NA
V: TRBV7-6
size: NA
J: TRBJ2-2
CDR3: CASSLQEPGELFF
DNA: TGTGCCAGCAGCTTACAAGAGCCCGGGGAGCTGTTTTTT

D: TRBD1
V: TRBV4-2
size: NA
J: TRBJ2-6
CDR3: CASSLRDREAGANVLTF
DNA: TGTGCCAGCAGCCTCCGGGACAGGGAAGCTGGGGCCAACGTCCTGACTTTC

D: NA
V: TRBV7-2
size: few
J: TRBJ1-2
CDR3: CASSLSSVEGYGYTF
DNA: TGTGCCAGCAGCTTGTCCTCCGTAGAGGGCTATGGCTACACCTTC

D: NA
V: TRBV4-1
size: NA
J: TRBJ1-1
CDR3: CASSQVPQGRGTEAFF
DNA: TGCGCCAGCAGCCAAGTCCCCCAGGGAAGGGGCACTGAAGCTTTCTTT

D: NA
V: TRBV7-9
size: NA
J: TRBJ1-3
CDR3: CASSHRTVSGNTIYF
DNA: TGTGCCAGCAGCCACCGGACAGTTTCTGGAAACACCATATATTTT

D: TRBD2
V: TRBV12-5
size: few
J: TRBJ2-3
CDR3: CASGLDKERGSTDTQYF
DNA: TGTGCTAGTGGTTTAGATAAGGAGCGGGGGAGCACAGATACGCAGTATTTT

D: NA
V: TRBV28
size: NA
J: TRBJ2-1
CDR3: CASSLLEEQFF
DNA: TGTGCCAGCAGTTTACTAGAAGAGCAGTTCTTC

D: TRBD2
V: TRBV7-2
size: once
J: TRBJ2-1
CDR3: CASTQGTGGWNEQFF
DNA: TGTGCCAGCACCCAGGGAACGGGGGGATGGAATGAGCAGTTCTTC

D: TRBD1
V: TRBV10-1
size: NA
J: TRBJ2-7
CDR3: CASSGSPTGAYEQYF
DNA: TGCGCCAGCAGTGGCTCTCCGACAGGGGCCTACGAGCAGTACTTC